This T cell receptor beta chain was profiled in a study of human T cells and chemical hapten exposure. Indicated time point: pre-sensitization, week 0. Treatment indicated: therapeutic diphenylcyclopropenone sensitization with weekly scalp DPC. This clonotype was recorded at least ten times. TCRdb itself ran the RACE reads through MiXCR, one entry per CDR3 protein. Among 80,000 to 100,000 distinct CDR3 sequences listed, approximately 10% were seen once. The receptor comes from a woman aged 60-75 years with alopecia areata. Some clones in this sample may be carry-over from other donors' samples. The specimen comprised whole blood, sampled in connection with sensitization to the hapten diphenylcyclopropenone (DPC).

Here the CDR3 reads CASSLMGGPELGDTQYF. For the CDR3, the DNA is TGTGCCAGCAGCTTAATGGGGGGGCCTGAATTGGGAGATACGCAGTATTTT. The chain employs TRBV7-3 and TRBJ2-3, with D possibly TRBD2 on 7 matching bases. This CDR3 contains 17 residues. Germline CDR1 SGHTA, CDR2 FQGTGA. Trimming took off 1 base at V and 5 bases at J, with 19 bases between the two ends. Filled out from reference TRBV7-3 and TRBJ2-3, the complete variable domain reads GAGVSQTPSNKVTEKGKYVELRCDPISGHTALYWYRQSLGQGPEFLIYFQGTGAADDSGLPNDRFFAVRPEGSVSTLKIQRTERGDSAVYLCASSLMGGPELGDTQYFGPGTRLTVL.